This TCR beta chain was obtained from a study of cytomegalovirus exposure and HLA in healthy donors. Germline V gives CDR1 MNHNS, CDR2 SASEGT. The CDR3 consists of 16 residues. Trimming removed 3 bases at V and 6 bases at J, with 20 bases between. Vbeta (60) and Jbeta (13) primers were used in the PCR. TCRdb's table, derived via immunoSEQ multiplex PCR, lists solely in-frame clones and lacks some. The data show about 170,000 clones, 80% to 85% seen once. The J gene is TRBJ1-1, the V gene TRBV6-1; no definite D call. This TCR was recovered from a male donor in good health and CMV-seronegative. Sequencing was carried out using PBMCs. CDR3 DNA sequence: TGTGCCAGCAGTGACCAGAGGGCCCGCGGGTTCCCTGAAGCTTTCTTT. Encoded protein: CASSDQRARGFPEAFF.